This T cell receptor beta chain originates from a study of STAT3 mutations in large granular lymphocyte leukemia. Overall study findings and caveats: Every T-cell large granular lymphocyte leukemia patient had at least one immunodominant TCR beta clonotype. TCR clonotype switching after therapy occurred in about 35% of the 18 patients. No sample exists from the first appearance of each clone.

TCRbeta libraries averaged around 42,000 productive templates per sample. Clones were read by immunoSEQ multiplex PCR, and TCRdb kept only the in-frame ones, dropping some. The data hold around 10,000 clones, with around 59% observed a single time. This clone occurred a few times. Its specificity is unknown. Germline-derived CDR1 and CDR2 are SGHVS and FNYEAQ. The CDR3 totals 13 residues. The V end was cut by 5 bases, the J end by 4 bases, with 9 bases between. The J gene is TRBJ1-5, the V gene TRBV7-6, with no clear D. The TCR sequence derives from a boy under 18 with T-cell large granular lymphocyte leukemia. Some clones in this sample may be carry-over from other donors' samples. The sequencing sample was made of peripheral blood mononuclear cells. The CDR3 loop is CASSLGPNQPQHF. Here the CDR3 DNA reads TGTGCCAGCAGCCTTGGGCCTAATCAGCCCCAGCATTTT.